The 12 T cell receptor beta chains below come from one sample, sequenced in a study of cytomegalovirus exposure and HLA in healthy donors. With 60 Vbeta and 13 Jbeta primers, the PCR was carried out. Method: immunoSEQ multiplex PCR; TCRdb's copy keeps in-frame clones and lacks some. The table shows about 160,000 clones, with 60% to 80% occurring only once. The sequencing sample was made of PBMCs. The receptor set was obtained from a male donor in good health and CMV-seronegative.

This sequence joins TRBV5-1 and TRBJ1-6, with 8 bases that match TRBD1. V shed 4 bases and J 10 bases; nucleotides not matched to a gene: 7. The V gene's germline CDR1 is SGHRS and CDR2 YFSETQ. The CDR3 runs 14 residues. CDR3 bases: TGCGCCAGCAGCACCGGGACAGGCAAGTCACCCCTCCACTTT. It encodes CASSTGTGKSPLHF.

The sample holds one count of this clone. Mismatch with germline at one junction end may stem from a read error. The CDR3 loop is CASSETDTYGYPF. DNA of the CDR3: TGTGCCAGCAGCGAAACTGACACTTATGGCTACCCCTTC. The chain couples TRBV6-1 to TRBJ1-2; D gene unclear. CDR3 length: 13 residues. Looked up from germline, CDR1 is MNHNS and CDR2 is SASEGT.

The CDR3 coding sequence is TGTGCCAGCAGCTTAGGGGCAGGGGCAGGGGGAAACACCATATATTTT. Translating gives CASSLGAGAGGNTIYF. This chain connects TRBV7-2 to TRBJ1-3; D is possibly TRBD1 (6 bases). V lost 1 base and J 4 bases, leaving 14 bases between the germline ends. Germline-derived CDR1 and CDR2 are SGHTA and FQGNSA. The CDR3 totals 16 residues.

This clone was counted between two and nine times. The chain has TRBV7-2 and TRBJ2-2; D unresolved. Trimming pared 5 bases from V and 3 bases from J, leaving 13 bases between. Germline lookup yields CDR1 SGHTA and CDR2 FQGNSA. CDR3 length equals 15 residues. The CDR3 loop reads CASSRRRSDTGELFF. DNA of the CDR3: TGTGCCAGCAGCCGACGCAGGTCGGACACCGGGGAGCTGTTTTTT.

This clone was recorded once. The V gene is TRBV7-3, the J gene TRBJ1-5, with a weak D call TRBD1 (6 bases). Germline V gene data show CDR1 as SGHTA and CDR2 as FQGTGA. With 2 bases removed from V and 7 bases from J, the gap between germline ends came to 12 bases. CDR3 length equals 14 residues. The CDR3 reads CASSLQGGEQPQHF. The CDR3 DNA sequence: TGTGCCAGCAGCTTACAAGGGGGGGAGCAGCCCCAGCATTTT.

This clone was counted a few times. The chain couples TRBV5-1 to TRBJ2-3; 10 bases map to TRBD2. Trimming cost V 4 bases and J 4 bases; bases outside gene matches: 12. The germline V gene has CDR1 SGHRS and CDR2 YFSETQ. This CDR3 is 17 amino acids long. The CDR3, as DNA: TGCGCCAGCAGCGGCGGGACTAGCGCCCAGGGTGCAGATACGCAGTATTTT. Translation gives CASSGGTSAQGADTQYF.

The chain joins TRBV29-1 to TRBJ2-3; D possibly corresponds to TRBD1 (5 bases). The CDR3 has 14 amino acids. Germline V lookup: CDR1 SQVTM, CDR2 ANQGSEA. The CDR3 loop reads CSAQQATSTDTQYF. CDR3 bases: TGCAGTGCCCAACAGGCCACTAGCACAGATACGCAGTATTTT.

The gene calls are TRBV13 and TRBJ2-5; 11 nucleotides line up with TRBD2. CDR1 PRHDT and CDR2 FYEKMQ come from the germline V gene (reference sequence). V shed 2 bases and J 5 bases; nucleotides not matched to a gene: 7. This CDR3 contains 16 residues. The CDR3 here is CASSLRLAGPRETQYF. The CDR3 DNA sequence: TGTGCCAGCAGCTTAAGACTAGCGGGACCGAGGGAGACCCAGTACTTC. The full variable domain, completed using reference TRBV13 and TRBJ2-5, is AAGVIQSPRHLIKEKRETATLKCYPIPRHDTVYWYQQGPGQDPQFLISFYEKMQSDKGSIPDRFSAQQFSDYHSELNMSSLELGDSALYFCASSLRLAGPRETQYFGPGTRLLVL.

The chain combines TRBV7-6 with TRBJ1-5, with 7 bases fitting TRBD1. V lost 5 bases, J lost 2 bases, and 6 bases stayed unmatched. Germline assignment: CDR1 SGHVS and CDR2 FNYEAQ. The length of the CDR3 is 15 residues. The CDR3 nucleotides read TGTGCCAGCAGCCCCAACAGGGGTGGCAATCAGCCCCAGCATTTT. Protein sequence: CASSPNRGGNQPQHF.

This rearrangement joins TRBV6-6 to TRBJ1-1; 10 bases agree with TRBD1. The V segment lost 8 bases and the J segment 8 bases; nucleotides outside the gene matches: 8. Per the germline V gene, CDR1 is MNHNY and CDR2 is SVGAGI (reference sequence). The CDR3 covers 13 residues. CDR3 nucleotide sequence: TGTGCCAGCCGGGACAGGGGTTCTAAGGAAGCTTTCTTT. Translated, it gives CASRDRGSKEAFF.

This clone appeared a few times. The gene calls are TRBV4-2 and TRBJ2-7; 11 bases agree with TRBD2. Germline trimming cut 4 bases from V and 4 bases from J; bases unmatched to any gene: 9. Germline-derived CDR1 and CDR2 are LGHNA and YNFKEQ. The CDR3 has 16 amino acids. CDR3 loop: CASSPHGLAGGYEQYF. In DNA, the CDR3 is TGTGCCAGCAGCCCGCACGGGCTAGCGGGGGGATACGAGCAGTACTTC.

V usage is TRBV28 and J usage is TRBJ1-6, with TRBD1 matching over 9 bases. Germline CDR1 reads MDHEN; CDR2 reads SYDVKM. Trimming removed 7 bases from V and 13 bases from J; junction bases left unmatched: 8. This CDR3 region has 13 residues. This CDR3 reads CASTVDRGGPLHF. The CDR3 coding sequence is TGTGCCAGCACAGTGGACAGGGGTGGGCCCCTCCACTTT.